Below, 18 T cell receptor beta chains from the same sample are listed, as sequenced in a study of blood T cell repertoires in COVID-19. Assay: immunoSEQ multiplex PCR; the TCRdb copy retains only in-frame clones and omits some. The sample has a few hundred thousand clones; about 90% are singletons. Source material: PBMCs or T cells enriched from blood (not recorded which). The receptors originated from a woman under 40 who had recovered from COVID-19.

J is TRBJ2-2 and V is TRBV5-5, with D possibly matching TRBD2 (6 bases). The CDR3 has 15 residues. Germline CDR1 reads SGHKS; CDR2 reads YYEKEE (reference sequence). V was shortened by 4 bases and J by 8 bases, with 18 bases between the two germline ends. The CDR3 reads CASSAGTVVRGELFF. In DNA form, the CDR3 reads TGTGCCAGCAGCGCCGGGACTGTGGTGAGGGGGGAGCTGTTTTTT.

V is TRBV28 and J is TRBJ2-7, with D unclear. The germline gives CDR1 MDHEN, CDR2 SYDVKM. V was cut by 6 bases and J by 1 base, with 4 bases left in between. The CDR3 contains 11 residues. The CDR3, as DNA: TGTGCCAGCAGGGAGTCCTACGAGCAGTACTTC. Its protein is CASRESYEQYF.

The chain carries TRBV5-1 and TRBJ1-5; TRBD1 matches at 9 bases. Per germline, CDR1 SGHRS and CDR2 YFSETQ. V lost 5 bases to trimming and J lost 6 bases; unmatched junction nucleotides: 9. CDR3 length equals 15 residues. The CDR3 here is CASRPTGGEGQPQHF. CDR3 coding DNA: TGCGCCAGCAGACCCACAGGGGGCGAGGGTCAGCCCCAGCATTTT. The whole variable domain, filled in from reference TRBV5-1 and TRBJ1-5, reads KAGVTQTPRYLIKTRGQQVTLSCSPISGHRSVSWYQQTPGQGLQFLFEYFSETQRNKGNFPGRFSGRQFSNSRSEMNVSTLELGDSALYLCASRPTGGEGQPQHFGDGTRLSIL.

The rearrangement links TRBV4-1 to TRBJ1-2; D might be TRBD1 (6 bases). Trimming cost V 2 bases and J 6 bases, with 25 bases left between them. CDR1 is MGHRA and CDR2 is YSYEKL in the germline V gene. The CDR3 is 18 amino acids. The CDR3 DNA follows: TGCGCCAGCAGCCAAACCACCTACCGGGACACCCAGCGTCATGGCTACACCTTC. As protein: CASSQTTYRDTQRHGYTF.

CDR3 region: CASSPGGRGAGQPQHF. The CDR3 coding sequence is TGTGCCAGCAGCCCGGGGGGTCGGGGGGCTGGTCAGCCCCAGCATTTT. The V gene is TRBV7-9, the J gene TRBJ1-5; D is perhaps TRBD1 (6 bases). The CDR3 covers 16 residues. V lost 5 bases and J lost 6, with 20 bases in between. CDR1 and CDR2 from the germline V gene are SEHNR and FQNEAQ (reference sequence).

This clone was observed once. V and J are TRBV9 and TRBJ2-2; 8 bases are a match to TRBD2. CDR1 and CDR2 (germline): SGDLS, YYNGEE. V trimming: 3 bases; J trimming: 13 bases; junction bases outside the gene matches: 20. This CDR3 is 17 amino acids long. CDR3 amino acids: CASSAEAGGTIPTGLFF. In DNA form, the CDR3 reads TGTGCCAGCAGCGCCGAGGCGGGGGGAACAATCCCGACGGGGCTGTTTTTT.

V usage is TRBV21-1 and J usage is TRBJ1-5; no DNA check was done on the table's D call, TRBD1. TRBV21-1 is a documented pseudogene. The CDR3 contains 24 residues. The CDR3 is CASSTLLGWTGPKNYGLSNQPQHF. The CDR3 nucleotides read TGTGCCAGCAGCACACTTCTAGGGTGGACAGGCCCAAAAAACTACGGCCTTAGCAATCAGCCCCAGCATTTT.

The chain uses TRBV4-1 and TRBJ2-7; TRBD2 aligns across 13 bases. The CDR3 is 15 residues long. Trimming took 4 bases from V and 4 from J; bases not matched to a gene: 4. Germline CDR1 is MGHRA and CDR2 is YSYEKL. The DNA of the CDR3 is TGCGCCAGCAGCCCGGGACTAGCGGGGATTTACGAGCAGTACTTC. As protein: CASSPGLAGIYEQYF.

The V and J genes are TRBV2 and TRBJ1-5, with D unclear. This CDR3 comprises 14 residues. Trimming took off 3 bases at V and 0 bases at J, with 6 bases between the two ends. CDR1 is SNHLY, CDR2 FYNNEI, per germline. The CDR3 protein is CASSDNHSNQPQHF. In DNA, the CDR3 is TGTGCCAGCAGTGACAATCATAGCAATCAGCCCCAGCATTTT.

This chain joins TRBV10-1 and TRBJ2-7, with 8 bases that match TRBD1. Germline V lookup: CDR1 WNHNN, CDR2 SYGVQD (reference sequence). CDR3 length equals 14 residues. V dropped 3 bases and J dropped 5; count of bases not matched to a gene: 6. CDR3 bases: TGCGCCAGCAGTGAAACAGGGGGAAGCCACGAGCAGTACTTC. It specifies CASSETGGSHEQYF.

The chain is built from TRBV15 and TRBJ2-2; 7 nucleotides line up with TRBD1. The CDR3 totals 14 residues. From germline, CDR1 is LNHNV and CDR2 YYDKDF (reference sequence). Trimming at V came to 8 bases and at J to 5 bases, leaving 8 bases not matched to a gene. The CDR3 region is CATRGQRGTGELFF. The CDR3, as DNA: TGTGCCACCCGGGGACAGAGAGGGACCGGGGAGCTGTTTTTT.

The rearrangement uses TRBV18 and TRBJ1-2, with D hard to call. Trimming took off 3 bases at V and 3 bases at J, with 8 bases between the two ends. Germline assignment: CDR1 KGHSH and CDR2 LQKENI. This CDR3 spans 13 amino acids. CDR3 DNA sequence: TGTGCCAGCTCACCGGTTCGGGACTATGGCTACACCTTC. It specifies CASSPVRDYGYTF. Full variable domain (remainder filled in from reference TRBV18 and TRBJ1-2): NAGVMQNPRHLVRRRGQEARLRCSPMKGHSHVYWYRQLPEEGLKFMVYLQKENIIDESGMPKERFSAEFPKEGPSILRIQQVVRGDSAAYFCASSPVRDYGYTFGSGTRLTVV.

The rearrangement links TRBV5-6 to TRBJ1-2; TRBD1 is a possible D gene (6 bases). CDR3 length: 15 amino acids. Between the trimmed V and J ends, which lost 4 bases and 4 bases, there was a span of 17 bases. Per germline, CDR1 SGHDT and CDR2 YYEEEE. The CDR3 sequence is CASSNLAGGAYGYTF. The CDR3 coding sequence is TGTGCCAGCAGCAACTTGGCGGGGGGCGCCTATGGCTACACCTTC. The whole variable domain, filled in from reference TRBV5-6 and TRBJ1-2, reads DAGVTQSPTHLIKTRGQQVTLRCSPKSGHDTVSWYQQALGQGPQFIFQYYEEEERQRGNFPDRFSGHQFPNYSSELNVNALLLGDSALYLCASSNLAGGAYGYTFGSGTRLTVV.

In regard to this clone: Other DNA variants within this sample encode the same CDR3. This chain joins TRBV7-9 and TRBJ1-5; 9 nucleotides align to TRBD1. This CDR3 contains 15 residues. V was clipped by 1 base and J by 2 bases; unmatched bases: 0. Per the germline V gene, CDR1 is SEHNR and CDR2 is FQNEAQ (reference sequence). The CDR3 reads CASSLGTGGNQPQHF. The CDR3 bases are TGTGCCAGCAGCTTAGGGACAGGGGGCAATCAGCCCCAGCATTTT.

V usage is TRBV2 and J usage is TRBJ2-7; D is perhaps TRBD2 (6 bases). CDR1 SNHLY and CDR2 FYNNEI come from the germline V gene. Trimming pared 1 base from V and 12 bases from J, leaving 13 bases between. The CDR3 consists of 12 residues. In DNA, the CDR3 is TGTGCCAGCAGTGAAGAGGGGAGGTCCGCGTACTTC. This sequence encodes CASSEEGRSAYF.

V and J are TRBV7-2 and TRBJ1-5; D unresolved. This CDR3 comprises 15 residues. Trimming pared 1 base from V and 6 bases from J, leaving 13 bases between. The germline V gene has CDR1 SGHTA and CDR2 FQGNSA. CDR3 in amino acids: CASSLVSRAGQPQHF. CDR3 nucleotides: TGTGCCAGCAGCTTAGTTTCGAGGGCCGGTCAGCCCCAGCATTTT.

V gene TRBV5-1 combines with J gene TRBJ1-1; D remains unclear. There are 13 residues in the CDR3. Trimming cost V 4 bases and J 3 bases, with 10 bases left between them. Germline loops: CDR1 SGHRS, CDR2 YFSETQ. CDR3 protein: CASSRTRDTEAFF. The DNA of the CDR3 is TGCGCCAGCAGCCGAACCCGGGACACTGAAGCTTTCTTT.

This clone was seen a single time. Here the CDR3 DNA reads TGTGCCAGCAGTGAATTTGGGACATCTCAGCCCCAGCATTTT. Translating it yields CASSEFGTSQPQHF. The chain is built from TRBV25-1 and TRBJ1-5, with a possible D match to TRBD1 (6 bases). V lost 1 base and J lost 6, with 10 bases in between. CDR1 MGHDK and CDR2 SYGVNS come from the germline V gene. The CDR3 length is 14 residues.